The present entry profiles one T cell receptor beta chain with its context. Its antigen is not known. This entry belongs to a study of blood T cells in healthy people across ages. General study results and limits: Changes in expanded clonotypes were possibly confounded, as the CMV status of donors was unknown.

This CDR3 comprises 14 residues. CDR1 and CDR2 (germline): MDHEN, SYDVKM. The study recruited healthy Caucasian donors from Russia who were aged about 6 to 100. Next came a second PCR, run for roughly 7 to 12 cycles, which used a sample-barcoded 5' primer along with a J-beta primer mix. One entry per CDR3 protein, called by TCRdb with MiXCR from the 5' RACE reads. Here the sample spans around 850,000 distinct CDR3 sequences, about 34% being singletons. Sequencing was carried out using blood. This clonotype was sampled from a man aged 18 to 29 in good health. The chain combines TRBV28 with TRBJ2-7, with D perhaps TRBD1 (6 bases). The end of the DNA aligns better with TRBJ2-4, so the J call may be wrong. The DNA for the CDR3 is TGTGCCAGCAGTTTAAGAGCAGGGGACGACATTCAGTACTTC. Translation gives CASSLRAGDDIQYF.